This T cell receptor (beta chain) emerged from a study of blood T cell repertoires in COVID-19. As originally analysed: Amplification with reference gene primers provided the estimates of nucleated cell counts. Libraries were prepared by immunoSEQ multiplex PCR; TCRdb keeps only in-frame clonotypes and omits some of them. Clone size and V and J calls were adopted from that table, with D and trimming inferred from the DNA. The sample has some 400,000 clones, about 89% seen once. The CDR3 length is 15 residues. V shed 3 bases and J 3 bases; nucleotides not matched to a gene: 5. The germline V gene encodes CDR1 KGHSH and CDR2 LQKENI.

The source is a woman aged 55-69 years with COVID-19, enrolled during active disease. Source material: peripheral blood. The rearrangement uses TRBV18 and TRBJ2-7; 10 nucleotides match TRBD2. The CDR3: CASSPSTSGDYEQYF. The DNA for the CDR3 is TGTGCCAGCTCACCCTCCACTAGCGGGGACTACGAGCAGTACTTC.